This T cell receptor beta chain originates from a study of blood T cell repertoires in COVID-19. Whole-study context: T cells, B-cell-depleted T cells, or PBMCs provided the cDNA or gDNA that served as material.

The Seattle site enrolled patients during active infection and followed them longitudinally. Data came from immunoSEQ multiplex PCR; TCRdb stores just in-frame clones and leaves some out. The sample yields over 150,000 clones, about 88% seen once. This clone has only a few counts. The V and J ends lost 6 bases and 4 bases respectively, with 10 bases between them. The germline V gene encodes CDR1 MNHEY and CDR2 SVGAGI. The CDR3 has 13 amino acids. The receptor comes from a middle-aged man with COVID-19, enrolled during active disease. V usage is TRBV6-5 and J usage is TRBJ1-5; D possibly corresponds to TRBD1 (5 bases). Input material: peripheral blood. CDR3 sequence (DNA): TGTGCCAGCAGAGCACAGGTGAATCAGCCCCAGCATTTT. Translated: CASRAQVNQPQHF.